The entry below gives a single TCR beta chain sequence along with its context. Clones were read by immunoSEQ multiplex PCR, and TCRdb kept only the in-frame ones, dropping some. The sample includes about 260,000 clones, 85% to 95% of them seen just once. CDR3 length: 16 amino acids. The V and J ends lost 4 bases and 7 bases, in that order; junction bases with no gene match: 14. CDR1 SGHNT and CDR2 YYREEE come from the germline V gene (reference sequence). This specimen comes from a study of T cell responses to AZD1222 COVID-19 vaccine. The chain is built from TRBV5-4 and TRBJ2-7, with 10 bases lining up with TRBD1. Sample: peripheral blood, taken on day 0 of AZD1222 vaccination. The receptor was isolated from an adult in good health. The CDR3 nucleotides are TGTGCCAGCAGCCCCGGAATTAGACAGGGGGCTGGTGAGCAGTACTTC. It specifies CASSPGIRQGAGEQYF. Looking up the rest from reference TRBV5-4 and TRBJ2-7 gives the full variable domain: ETGVTQSPTHLIKTRGQQVTLRCSSQSGHNTVSWYQQALGQGPQFIFQYYREEENGRGNFPPRFSGLQFPNYSSELNVNALELDDSALYLCASSPGIRQGAGEQYFGPGTRLTVT.